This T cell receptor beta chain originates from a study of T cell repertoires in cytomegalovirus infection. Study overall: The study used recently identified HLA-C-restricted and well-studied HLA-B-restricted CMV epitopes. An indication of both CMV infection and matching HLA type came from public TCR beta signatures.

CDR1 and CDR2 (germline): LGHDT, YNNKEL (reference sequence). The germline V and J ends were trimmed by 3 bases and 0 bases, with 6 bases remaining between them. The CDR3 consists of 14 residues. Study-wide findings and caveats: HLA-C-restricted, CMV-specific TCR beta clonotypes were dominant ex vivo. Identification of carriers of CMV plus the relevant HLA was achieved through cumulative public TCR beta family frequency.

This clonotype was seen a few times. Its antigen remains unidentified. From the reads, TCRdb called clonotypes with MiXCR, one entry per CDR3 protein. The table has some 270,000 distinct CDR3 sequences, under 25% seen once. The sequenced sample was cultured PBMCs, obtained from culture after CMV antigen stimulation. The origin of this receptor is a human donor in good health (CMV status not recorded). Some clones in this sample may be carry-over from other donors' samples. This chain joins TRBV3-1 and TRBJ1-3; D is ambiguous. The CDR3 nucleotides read TGTGCCAGCAGCCAGCCCGTCTCTGGAAACACCATATATTTT. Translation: CASSQPVSGNTIYF. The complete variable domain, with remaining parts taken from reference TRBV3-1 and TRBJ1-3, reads DTAVSQTPKYLVTQMGNDKSIKCEQNLGHDTMYWYKQDSKKFLKIMFSYNNKELIINETVPNRFSPKSPDKAHLNLHINSLELGDSAVYFCASSQPVSGNTIYFGEGSWLTVV.